Following are 3 T cell receptor beta chains from one sample sequenced in a study of T cells in Graves' hyperthyroidism and ophthalmopathy. There were TCR beta CDR3 regions amplified from RNA transcripts. HTBI primers drove first-round RT-PCR of the TCR CDR3. TCRdb re-derived calls from the multiplex PCR reads in MiXCR, one entry per CDR3 protein. The data show under 550,000 distinct CDR3 sequences, with just under 20% seen just once and 47% held by the top ten. Sequencing was performed on blood. The origin of the receptors is a middle-aged man with Graves' ophthalmopathy.

This chain joins TRBV19 and TRBJ2-2; maybe TRBD1 (6 bases). The V end was cut by 5 bases, the J end by 0 bases, with 16 bases between. The germline CDR1 and CDR2 sequences are LNHDA and SQIVND (reference sequence). The CDR3 loop spans 17 amino acids. The CDR3 region has the DNA TGTGCCAGTAGTTTACAGGGTATCGGGGCGAACACCGGGGAGCTGTTTTTT. It codes for CASSLQGIGANTGELFF.

The chain has TRBV15 and TRBJ2-7, with 9 bases that match TRBD1. The CDR3 is 13 amino acids. After removal of 7 bases from V and 1 base from J, the junction contained 2 bases not matched to a gene. CDR1 LNHNV and CDR2 YYDKDF come from the germline V gene (reference sequence). DNA for the CDR3: TGTGCCACCACTGGGACAGGGTCCTACGAGCAGTACTTC. It is translated as CATTGTGSYEQYF.

This clonotype was seen only a few times. V and J are TRBV5-1 and TRBJ2-1; 9 nucleotides match TRBD1. Germline loops: CDR1 SGHRS, CDR2 YFSETQ. The trim removed 6 bases at V and 9 bases at J, leaving 7 bases unmatched. CDR3 size: 13 residues. This CDR3 reads CASTRQGVTEQFF. CDR3 nucleotides: TGCGCCAGCACCAGACAGGGGGTCACTGAGCAGTTCTTC. Using reference TRBV5-1 and TRBJ2-1 for the parts outside the CDR3, the full variable domain is KAGVTQTPRYLIKTRGQQVTLSCSPISGHRSVSWYQQTPGQGLQFLFEYFSETQRNKGNFPGRFSGRQFSNSRSEMNVSTLELGDSALYLCASTRQGVTEQFFGPGTRLTVL.